This T cell receptor (beta chain) appears in the sequencing data of a study of blood T cell repertoires in COVID-19. At the level of the study: Samples came from the United States, Italy and Spain, spanning acute and convalescent COVID-19. T cells, B-cell-depleted T cells, or PBMCs provided the cDNA or gDNA that served as material.

Notes on this clone: Sequence at one end of the junction differs from germline and may be a read error.

Under the authors' procedure: Amplification with reference gene primers provided the estimates of nucleated cell counts. Generated by immunoSEQ multiplex PCR, the TCRdb table keeps only in-frame clones and is missing some. V, J and clone size derive from that table, while D and trimming were established from the DNA sequence. The sample consists of about 26,000 clones, about 91% of them appearing once. The TCR comes from a human donor in a cohort sampled during active COVID-19. Sequencing used peripheral blood.

The chain's CDR3 is CTCGREGRGGYTF. CDR3 bases: TGCACCTGCGGGCGGGAGGGAAGGGGTGGCTACACCTTC. The chain joins TRBV6-5 to TRBJ1-2; weak D call: TRBD1 (5 bases). CDR1 is MNHEY, CDR2 SVGAGI, per germline. The length of the CDR3 is 13 residues.